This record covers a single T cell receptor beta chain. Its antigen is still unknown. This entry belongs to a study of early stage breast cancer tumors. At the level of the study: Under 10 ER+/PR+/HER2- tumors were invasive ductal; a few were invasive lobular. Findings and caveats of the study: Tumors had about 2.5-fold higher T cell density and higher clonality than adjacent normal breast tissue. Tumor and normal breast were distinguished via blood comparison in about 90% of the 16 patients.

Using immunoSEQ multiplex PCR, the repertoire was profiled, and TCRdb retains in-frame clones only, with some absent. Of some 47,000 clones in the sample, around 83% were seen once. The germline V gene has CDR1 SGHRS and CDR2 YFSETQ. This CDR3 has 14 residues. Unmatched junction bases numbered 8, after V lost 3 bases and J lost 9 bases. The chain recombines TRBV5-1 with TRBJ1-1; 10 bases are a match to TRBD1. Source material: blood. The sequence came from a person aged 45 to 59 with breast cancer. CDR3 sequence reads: CASSSGTGALQAFF. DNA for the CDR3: TGCGCCAGCAGCTCCGGGACAGGGGCCTTGCAAGCTTTCTTT.